The T cell receptor (beta chain) described here comes from a study of blood T cell repertoires in COVID-19. Study-level background: Spain, Italy and the United States supplied samples that represented acute and convalescent COVID-19. Sources were T cells, B-cell-depleted T cells, or PBMCs; the material itself was cDNA or gDNA.

In the original analysis: Estimates of nucleated cell counts were drawn from the amplification of reference gene primers. Sequencing used immunoSEQ multiplex PCR; TCRdb keeps in-frame clones, though not all of them. D and trimming were read from the DNA, whereas the V and J calls and clone size are those reported in that table. Counted here are over 300,000 clones, roughly 89% occurring once; the ten biggest clones make up around 7%. The clonotype was recovered from a man aged 18 to 30 with active or convalescent COVID-19. Sequenced: peripheral blood.

The CDR3 loop is CASSSGGSRDTEAFF. The DNA of the CDR3 is TGCGCCAGCTCCTCAGGAGGCTCTAGGGACACTGAAGCTTTCTTT. V is TRBV4-3 and J is TRBJ1-1; D not certain. This CDR3 has 15 amino acids. Germline CDR1 LGHNA, CDR2 YSLEER. Deletions cut 8 bases from V and 3 bases from J, with 19 bases between.